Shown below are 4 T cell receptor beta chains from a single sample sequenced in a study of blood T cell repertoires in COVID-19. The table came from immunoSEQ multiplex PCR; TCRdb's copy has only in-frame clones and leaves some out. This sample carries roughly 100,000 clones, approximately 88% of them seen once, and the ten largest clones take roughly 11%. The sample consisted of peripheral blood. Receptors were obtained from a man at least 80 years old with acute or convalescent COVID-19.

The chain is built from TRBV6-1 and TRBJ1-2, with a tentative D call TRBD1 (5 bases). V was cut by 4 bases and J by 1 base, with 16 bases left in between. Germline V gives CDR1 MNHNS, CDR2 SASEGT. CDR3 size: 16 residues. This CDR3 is CASSVSDTGRNYGYTF. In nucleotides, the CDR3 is TGTGCCAGCAGTGTTTCTGACACAGGCCGTAACTATGGCTACACCTTC.

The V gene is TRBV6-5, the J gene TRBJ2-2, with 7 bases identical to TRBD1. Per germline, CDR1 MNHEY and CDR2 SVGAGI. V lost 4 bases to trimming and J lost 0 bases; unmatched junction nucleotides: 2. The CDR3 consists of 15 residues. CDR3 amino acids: CASSFGTANTGELFF. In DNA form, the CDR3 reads TGTGCCAGCAGTTTCGGGACAGCGAACACCGGGGAGCTGTTTTTT.

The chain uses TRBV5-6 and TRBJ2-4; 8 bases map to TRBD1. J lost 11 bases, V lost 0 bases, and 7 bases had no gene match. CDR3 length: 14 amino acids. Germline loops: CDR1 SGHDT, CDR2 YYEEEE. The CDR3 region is CASSLGTGRVFQYF. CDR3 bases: TGTGCCAGCAGCTTGGGGACAGGGCGTGTGTTTCAGTACTTC.

CDR3 DNA sequence: TGTGCCAGCAGCCAGGCGACAGGGACCGGCTACACCTTC. Its translation is CASSQATGTGYTF. The V call is TRBV4-2, the J call TRBJ1-2; 7 bases map to TRBD1. Per the germline V gene, CDR1 is LGHNA and CDR2 is YNFKEQ. V shed 3 bases, J shed 8 bases, and the junction held 6 bases outside the gene matches. This CDR3 has 13 residues.